This TCR beta chain was identified in a study of blood T cell repertoires in COVID-19. As for the study in general: Researchers got acute and convalescent COVID-19 samples from the United States, Italy and Spain.

The assay was immunoSEQ multiplex PCR, and TCRdb's table has in-frame clones only and misses some. The data show some 140,000 clones, roughly 78% seen once. This clone was picked up a small number of times. Germline CDR1 SQVTM, CDR2 ANQGSEA. The CDR3 has 14 residues. The V segment lost 7 bases and the J segment 6 bases; nucleotides outside the gene matches: 9. The V and J genes are TRBV29-1 and TRBJ2-5; 12 bases are a match to TRBD1. Sequencing input: peripheral blood. The receptor was isolated from an elderly man with acute or convalescent COVID-19. CDR3: CSASGDRGRKTQYF. The CDR3 coding sequence is TGCAGCGCTTCCGGGGACAGGGGGCGGAAGACCCAGTACTTC.